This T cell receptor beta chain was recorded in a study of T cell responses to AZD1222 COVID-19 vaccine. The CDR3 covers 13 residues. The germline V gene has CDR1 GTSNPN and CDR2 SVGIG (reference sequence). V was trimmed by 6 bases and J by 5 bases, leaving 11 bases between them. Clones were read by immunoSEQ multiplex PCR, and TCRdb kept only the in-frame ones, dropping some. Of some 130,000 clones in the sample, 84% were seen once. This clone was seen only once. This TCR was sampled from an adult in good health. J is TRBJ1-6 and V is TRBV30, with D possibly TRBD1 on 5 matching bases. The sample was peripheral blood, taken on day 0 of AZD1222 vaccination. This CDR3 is CACTGHNNSPLHF. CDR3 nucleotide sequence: TGTGCCTGTACAGGCCACAATAATTCACCCCTCCACTTT. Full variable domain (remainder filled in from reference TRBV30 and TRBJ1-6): SQTIHQWPATLVQPVGSPLSLECTVEGTSNPNLYWYRQAAGRGLQLLFYSVGIGQISSEVPQNLSASRPQDRQFILSSKKLLLSDSGFYLCACTGHNNSPLHFGNGTRLTVT.